These 18 T cell receptor beta chains were all obtained from the same sample, sequenced in a study of cytomegalovirus exposure and HLA in healthy donors. PCR employed 60 Vbeta and 13 Jbeta primers. Measured with immunoSEQ multiplex PCR; TCRdb has only the in-frame clones, and not every one. The sample has roughly 72,000 clones. Sequenced sample: PBMCs. The receptors originated from a man in his late teens or twenties in good health and CMV-seropositive.

The gene calls are TRBV6-5 and TRBJ2-7; no firm D call. V lost 4 bases and J lost 6, with 13 bases in between. Germline CDR1 MNHEY, CDR2 SVGAGI. The CDR3 runs 13 residues. CDR3 loop: CASSWAETREQYF. In nucleotides, the CDR3 is TGTGCCAGCAGTTGGGCCGAAACCCGCGAGCAGTACTTC.

The J gene is TRBJ1-2, the V gene TRBV20-1, with a possible D match to TRBD1 (5 bases). CDR1 is DFQATT and CDR2 is SNEGSKA in the germline V gene (reference sequence). There are 11 residues in the CDR3. The V and J ends lost 3 bases and 7 bases respectively, with 9 bases between them. The CDR3 nucleotides read TGCAGTGCTAGGGGGCTTGGTGGCTACACCTTC. Its protein product is CSARGLGGYTF.

V gene TRBV5-1 combines with J gene TRBJ2-1; D is ambiguous. Between the trimmed V and J ends, which lost 0 bases and 3 bases, there was a span of 10 bases. Germline values: CDR1 SGHRS, CDR2 YFSETQ. The CDR3 is 15 residues long. CDR3 sequence reads: CASSLGHSYYNEQFF. CDR3 DNA sequence: TGCGCCAGCAGCTTGGGTCATAGCTACTACAATGAGCAGTTCTTC.

The gene calls are TRBV6-5 and TRBJ2-4; perhaps TRBD2 as D (5 bases). The length of the CDR3 is 15 residues. The germline V and J ends were trimmed by 4 bases and 1 base, with 11 bases remaining between them. Germline V gene lookup returns CDR1 MNHEY and CDR2 SVGAGI. This CDR3 reads CASSSPSGAKNIQYF. The CDR3 bases are TGTGCCAGCAGTTCCCCCTCGGGGGCCAAAAACATTCAGTACTTC.

Written as DNA, the CDR3 is TGTGCCAGCAGTGAAGGGGCAGGGGCAAACACTGAAGCTTTCTTT. Its translation is CASSEGAGANTEAFF. The chain is built from TRBV2 and TRBJ1-1; tentatively, D is TRBD1 (6 bases). The V gene lost 1 base and the J gene lost 2 bases, with 11 bases spanning the gap. Germline loops: CDR1 SNHLY, CDR2 FYNNEI. CDR3 length equals 15 residues.

The gene calls are TRBV19 and TRBJ2-5, with TRBD2 matching 7 bases. Per germline, CDR1 LNHDA and CDR2 SQIVND (reference sequence). The CDR3 spans 15 residues. J lost 0 bases, V lost 4 bases, and 5 bases had no gene match. The DNA of the CDR3 is TGTGCCAGTAGTACATCCGGGGGGTACCAAGAGACCCAGTACTTC. It specifies CASSTSGGYQETQYF.

This sequence joins TRBV5-1 and TRBJ2-7, with 7 bases that match TRBD2. The CDR3 runs 18 residues. Germline CDR1 is SGHRS and CDR2 is YFSETQ. V shed 1 base, J shed 3 bases, and the junction held 16 bases outside the gene matches. CDR3 region: CASSLRGGINGRGYEQYF. CDR3 nucleotide sequence: TGCGCCAGCAGCTTGAGGGGAGGGATCAATGGTCGAGGCTACGAGCAGTACTTC.

The chain links TRBV25-1 to TRBJ1-3; D gene unclear. V lost 0 bases, J lost 4 bases, and 10 bases lay in between. The CDR3 has 15 amino acids. Germline assignment: CDR1 MGHDK and CDR2 SYGVNS. The CDR3 here is CASSEYRGPGNTIYF. The CDR3 DNA reads TGTGCCAGCAGTGAATATCGAGGCCCGGGAAACACCATATATTTT.

The rearrangement links TRBV6-1 to TRBJ1-5; TRBD1 aligns across 9 bases. The CDR3 runs 17 residues. Germline V gene data show CDR1 as MNHNS and CDR2 as SASEGT. Trimming cost V 2 bases and J 5 bases; bases outside gene matches: 10. DNA of the CDR3: TGTGCCAGCAGTGAATGGGACAGGGTGTGGGTACATCAGCCCCAGCATTTT. Encoded protein: CASSEWDRVWVHQPQHF.

V is TRBV7-6 and J is TRBJ2-1; TRBD2 matches 12 bases. Germline trimming cut 7 bases from V and 5 bases from J; bases unmatched to any gene: 3. The CDR3 covers 14 residues. Per germline, CDR1 SGHVS and CDR2 FNYEAQ. CDR3 sequence (DNA): TGTGCCAGCACCCGACTAGCGGGAGACAATGAGCAGTTCTTC. This sequence encodes CASTRLAGDNEQFF.

This chain connects TRBV28 to TRBJ2-7, with 7 bases identical to TRBD1. The V gene end was trimmed by 6 bases and the J gene end by 5 bases; junction bases not matched to a gene: 16. Germline V gene data show CDR1 as MDHEN and CDR2 as SYDVKM. The CDR3 is 16 residues long. DNA of the CDR3: TGTGCCAGCAGACTCACAGGCAGGGGGATAAGGGACGAGCAGTACTTC. It specifies CASRLTGRGIRDEQYF.

The chain couples TRBV11-2 to TRBJ2-7; 10 positions agree with TRBD1. CDR3 size: 15 residues. The germline CDR1 and CDR2 sequences are SGHAT and FQNNGV. V shed 1 base and J 4 bases; nucleotides not matched to a gene: 4. Here the CDR3 DNA reads TGTGCCAGCAGCTTAGTCGGGACAGGGGAATACGAGCAGTACTTC. Translated, it gives CASSLVGTGEYEQYF.

The J gene is TRBJ1-2, the V gene TRBV7-2, with 8 positions matching TRBD1. The junction had 6 bases not matched to a gene; V was cut back by 0 bases and J by 3 bases. Germline CDR1 is SGHTA and CDR2 is FQGNSA. The CDR3 has 16 amino acids. The CDR3 coding sequence is TGTGCCAGCAGCTTAGCGCTCGCAGGGGGCTACTATGGCTACACCTTC. It yields the protein CASSLALAGGYYGYTF. The entire variable domain, with the rest obtained from reference TRBV7-2 and TRBJ1-2, is as follows: GAGVSQSPSNKVTEKGKDVELRCDPISGHTALYWYRQSLGQGLEFLIYFQGNSAPDKSGLPSDRFSAERTGGSVSTLTIQRTQQEDSAVYLCASSLALAGGYYGYTFGSGTRLTVV.

The V and J genes are TRBV11-3 and TRBJ2-3; D gene ambiguous. Trimming left V 5 bases short and J 0 bases short, with 3 bases between. This CDR3 comprises 12 residues. Per germline, CDR1 SGHNT and CDR2 YENEEA. The CDR3 coding sequence is TGTGCCAGCAGCCTTAGCACAGATACGCAGTATTTT. This sequence encodes CASSLSTDTQYF.

The chain carries TRBV19 and TRBJ2-4; 7 positions match TRBD1. CDR3 length equals 15 residues. Per the germline V gene, CDR1 is LNHDA and CDR2 is SQIVND (reference sequence). J gave up 1 base and V 4 bases, and 4 bases lay outside the gene matches. CDR3 amino acids: CASSSSTGAKNIQYF. For the CDR3, the DNA is TGTGCCAGTAGTAGTTCGACAGGGGCCAAAAACATTCAGTACTTC.

This chain uses TRBV6-1 with TRBJ2-4; the match to TRBD2 covers 8 bases. With 0 bases clipped from V and 8 bases from J, the junction kept 9 bases outside the gene matches. The germline CDR1 and CDR2 sequences are MNHNS and SASEGT. The CDR3 consists of 16 residues. The CDR3 here is CASSEAGGSGSDIQYF. The CDR3 bases are TGTGCCAGCAGTGAAGCGGGGGGCAGCGGGAGCGACATTCAGTACTTC.

The chain employs TRBV29-1 and TRBJ1-5; 7 bases are a match to TRBD1. V lost 6 bases and J lost 0; bases outside the gene matches: 5. Germline V lookup: CDR1 SQVTM, CDR2 ANQGSEA. CDR3 length: 14 residues. In DNA form, the CDR3 reads TGCAGCGTGGGGACAGAGAATAGCAATCAGCCCCAGCATTTT. Translation gives CSVGTENSNQPQHF.

This chain links TRBV11-2 with TRBJ1-1; 7 bases match TRBD1. V lost 8 bases, J lost 2 bases, and 2 bases stayed unmatched. Per germline, CDR1 SGHAT and CDR2 FQNNGV. CDR3 length: 12 amino acids. CDR3 sequence reads: CASGTANTEAFF. CDR3 bases: TGTGCCAGCGGGACAGCTAACACTGAAGCTTTCTTT.